The table lists the clone carrying this TCR beta chain with a count of one. Its antigen is unidentified. Having ophthalmopathy, the donors showed moderate-to-severe activity, CAS ≥3 and NOSPECS ≥4, with disease lasting under 3 months. Fresh peripheral blood (approximately 10 ml) yielded the PBMCs. This specimen comes from a study of Graves' ophthalmopathy and Graves' hyperthyroidism. The CDR3 has 14 amino acids. Germline V gene data show CDR1 as ENHRY and CDR2 as SYGVKD. V was shortened by 5 bases and J by 4 bases, with 12 bases between the two germline ends. Study-level results: Ophthalmopathy progression predictions by the model showed about 75% specificity and approximately 67% sensitivity.

The authors amplified TCR beta CDR3 regions from RNA transcripts. A first-round RT-PCR used HTBI primers, followed by a second-round multiplex PCR. TCRdb fed the multiplex PCR reads into MiXCR, producing one record per CDR3 protein. Seen here are around 600,000 distinct CDR3 sequences, about 38% observed once, and the top ten hold around 3.3%. Sequencing was performed on peripheral blood. This receptor was obtained from an adult man with Graves' ophthalmopathy. The rearrangement links TRBV10-3 to TRBJ1-3, with TRBD1 as a possible D gene (6 bases). As DNA, the CDR3 is TGTGCCATCAGTACGGGCCAGGGGGGAAACACCATATATTTT. Translation: CAISTGQGGNTIYF.